The next 18 T cell receptor beta chains were all read from a single sample in a study of T cell changes during pregnancy in multiple sclerosis. Only in-frame clones appear in the TCRdb table, and some are missing; sequencing was by immunoSEQ multiplex PCR. The table includes about 43,000 clones, roughly 91% detected once. Sequencing was performed on PBMCs (not recorded whether the cells were cultured). Every receptor here comes from a female donor with multiple sclerosis, enrolled in a pregnancy study.

In its sample, this clone was seen a few times. The chain couples TRBV4-1 to TRBJ2-6; TRBD2 might be the D (5 bases). V gave up 2 bases and J gave up 1 base, with 6 bases separating them. CDR1 and CDR2 from the germline V gene are MGHRA and YSYEKL. This CDR3 has 15 amino acids. The CDR3 DNA reads TGCGCCAGCAGCCAACCGGGATCTGGGGCCAACGTCCTGACTTTC. This gives the protein CASSQPGSGANVLTF.

This chain links TRBV6-5 with TRBJ2-7; 15 positions agree with TRBD2. Germline CDR1 is MNHEY and CDR2 is SVGAGI. This CDR3 contains 15 residues. The V and J ends lost 5 bases and 6 bases, in that order; junction bases with no gene match: 5. CDR3 protein: CASSRGLAGGLEQYF. The CDR3 region has the DNA TGTGCCAGCAGTCGTGGACTAGCGGGAGGGCTCGAGCAGTACTTC.

The V gene is TRBV25-1, the J gene TRBJ1-4, with unresolved D. Looked up from germline, CDR1 is MGHDK and CDR2 is SYGVNS. Deletions cut 3 bases from V and 5 bases from J, with 13 bases between. The CDR3 extends over 15 amino acids. The CDR3 sequence is CASSDNAPPNEKLFF. CDR3 nucleotide sequence: TGTGCCAGCAGTGATAACGCGCCTCCCAATGAAAAACTGTTTTTT.

The V and J genes are TRBV9 and TRBJ2-1; maybe TRBD2 (5 bases). CDR3 length: 15 residues. Germline V gene lookup returns CDR1 SGDLS and CDR2 YYNGEE. V gave up 0 bases and J gave up 7 bases, with 14 bases separating them. This CDR3 is CASSVDGVQGNEQFF. In DNA, the CDR3 is TGTGCCAGCAGCGTAGACGGGGTCCAAGGGAATGAGCAGTTCTTC.

The rearrangement links TRBV7-2 to TRBJ2-3, with a tentative D call TRBD1 (5 bases). This CDR3 is 13 amino acids long. Germline V gene sequence: CDR1 SGHTA, CDR2 FQGNSA. Trimming took off 11 bases at V and 4 bases at J, with 16 bases between the two ends. Here the CDR3 reads CALGRYRADTQYF. CDR3 coding DNA: TGTGCCTTGGGGCGGTATAGGGCAGATACGCAGTATTTT. The full variable domain, with the rest looked up from reference TRBV7-2 and TRBJ2-3, is GAGVSQSPSNKVTEKGKDVELRCDPISGHTALYWYRQSLGQGLEFLIYFQGNSAPDKSGLPSDRFSAERTGGSVSTLTIQRTQQEDSAVYLCALGRYRADTQYFGPGTRLTVL.

The V call is TRBV7-3, the J call TRBJ1-1; D uncertain. Between the trimmed V and J ends, which lost 6 bases and 3 bases, there was a span of 11 bases. In germline, CDR1 is SGHTA, CDR2 FQGTGA. CDR3 length equals 13 residues. CDR3 DNA: TGTGCCAGCAGGCAATTGAAGGACACTGAAGCTTTCTTT. It yields the protein CASRQLKDTEAFF.

V is TRBV9 and J is TRBJ2-3; 9 bases map to TRBD1. There are 15 residues in the CDR3. Germline assignment: CDR1 SGDLS and CDR2 YYNGEE. Trimming cost V 6 bases and J 1 base; bases outside gene matches: 6. CDR3 DNA: TGTGCCAGCAACCGACGGACAGGGGGCACAGATACGCAGTATTTT. Its translation: CASNRRTGGTDTQYF.

This chain connects TRBV28 to TRBJ2-7; D might be TRBD2 (5 bases). Trimming pared 4 bases from V and 0 bases from J, leaving 13 bases between. Per the germline V gene, CDR1 is MDHEN and CDR2 is SYDVKM. CDR3 length: 15 residues. CDR3 DNA sequence: TGTGCCAGCAGTTCACCCGGGATTTTCTCCTACGAGCAGTACTTC. Residues: CASSSPGIFSYEQYF. Supplemented by reference TRBV28 and TRBJ2-7, the full variable domain reads DVKVTQSSRYLVKRTGEKVFLECVQDMDHENMFWYRQDPGLGLRLIYFSYDVKMKEKGDIPEGYSVSREKKERFSLILESASTNQTSMYLCASSSPGIFSYEQYFGPGTRLTVT.

The V gene is TRBV28, the J gene TRBJ1-5; D not certain. Germline CDR1 is MDHEN and CDR2 is SYDVKM. CDR3 length: 12 residues. The ends were cut back, 7 bases at V and 0 bases at J, with 4 bases in the middle. The CDR3 region has the DNA TGTGCCAGCAAAGGTAGCAATCAGCCCCAGCATTTT. Protein product: CASKGSNQPQHF.

The chain combines TRBV11-2 with TRBJ2-1; D is possibly TRBD2 (5 bases). This CDR3 region has 13 residues. Per germline, CDR1 SGHAT and CDR2 FQNNGV. Trimming left V 5 bases short and J 5 bases short, with 10 bases between. The CDR3 sequence is CASSQDGDNEQFF. The CDR3 nucleotides are TGTGCCAGCAGCCAGGACGGGGACAATGAGCAGTTCTTC.

The V gene is TRBV7-3, the J gene TRBJ2-7; 8 bases agree with TRBD2. The CDR3 covers 13 residues. The germline gives CDR1 SGHTA, CDR2 FQGTGA. V gave up 0 bases and J gave up 7 bases; unmatched junction bases: 2. The CDR3 region is CASSLTSGKEQYF. The CDR3 region has the DNA TGTGCCAGCAGCTTAACTAGCGGGAAGGAGCAGTACTTC.

The CDR3 reads CASRIAGGTDTQYF. The DNA for the CDR3 is TGTGCCAGCAGGATAGCGGGAGGCACAGATACGCAGTATTTT. This chain links TRBV7-2 with TRBJ2-3; TRBD2 matches 9 bases. Trimming removed 6 bases from V and 1 base from J; junction bases left unmatched: 2. CDR3 size: 14 residues. The germline V gene encodes CDR1 SGHTA and CDR2 FQGNSA.

The gene calls are TRBV28 and TRBJ2-2; possibly TRBD1 for D (5 bases). Trimming left V 5 bases short and J 4 bases short, with 20 bases between. The CDR3 spans 17 residues. Germline lookup yields CDR1 MDHEN and CDR2 SYDVKM. The CDR3 is CASSPQGSWTPTGELFF. CDR3 DNA sequence: TGTGCCAGCAGTCCCCAGGGTAGTTGGACGCCCACCGGGGAGCTGTTTTTT.

V and J are TRBV7-2 and TRBJ2-7; no reliable D call. The CDR3 has 14 amino acids. In germline, CDR1 is SGHTA, CDR2 FQGNSA. V shed 5 bases and J shed 0 bases, with 11 bases lying between them. CDR3 DNA sequence: TGTGCCAGCAGCCTGGCATATCCCTCCTACGAGCAGTACTTC. This sequence encodes CASSLAYPSYEQYF.

The genes are TRBV6-6 and TRBJ2-7; D is tentatively TRBD1 or TRBD2 (5 bases each). Trimming cost V 5 bases and J 0 bases, with 14 bases left between them. Per the germline V gene, CDR1 is MNHNY and CDR2 is SVGAGI (reference sequence). CDR3 size: 15 residues. In nucleotides, the CDR3 is TGTGCCAGCAGTCCACGGGACGTTGGCTCCTACGAGCAGTACTTC. Protein product: CASSPRDVGSYEQYF.

The genes are TRBV7-2 and TRBJ1-2; the D gene is possibly TRBD1 (6 bases). Germline V gene lookup returns CDR1 SGHTA and CDR2 FQGNSA. There are 15 residues in the CDR3. Trimming stripped 0 bases from V and 3 bases from J, with 11 bases between. DNA of the CDR3: TGTGCCAGCAGCTTAGCGCGGACAGATTACTATGGCTACACCTTC. Protein sequence: CASSLARTDYYGYTF.

The chain recombines TRBV25-1 with TRBJ2-7; 8 bases line up with TRBD1. After removal of 2 bases from V and 7 bases from J, the junction contained 10 bases not matched to a gene. CDR1 is MGHDK and CDR2 is SYGVNS in the germline V gene. The CDR3 is made up of 15 amino acids. The CDR3 region is CASSEGSGGVWEQYF. The CDR3 DNA reads TGTGCCAGCAGTGAAGGCTCAGGGGGCGTATGGGAGCAGTACTTC.

V usage is TRBV4-1 and J usage is TRBJ1-2, with unresolved D. The ends were cut back, 1 base at V and 7 bases at J, with 13 bases in the middle. CDR3 size: 14 residues. Germline V CDR1 and CDR2: MGHRA, YSYEKL. This CDR3 is CASSQVIGGGGYTF. The CDR3 nucleotides read TGCGCCAGCAGCCAAGTTATTGGAGGCGGTGGCTACACCTTC.